The 9 T cell receptor beta chains given below trace back to one sample, sequenced in a study of spatial heterogeneity in lung cancer. Using its own MiXCR run on the 5' RACE reads, TCRdb lists one record per CDR3 protein. Found here are roughly 82,000 distinct CDR3 sequences, around an eighth of them singletons; the top ten hold under 5.5%. Time point here: sample taken at primary tumor resection. Whole RNA from tumor, nontumor lung or frozen PBMC was sequenced unsorted. The sequenced sample was PBMCs, obtained at surgery. All receptors derive from a male donor with early-stage non-small cell lung cancer.

This clonotype occurred a few times. This sequence joins TRBV30 and TRBJ1-1; D might be TRBD1 (6 bases). Germline V lookup: CDR1 GTSNPN, CDR2 SVGIG (reference sequence). CDR3 length equals 12 residues. Trimming took off 5 bases at V and 4 bases at J, with 11 bases between the two ends. The CDR3 bases are TGTGCCTGGGCTACAGGGCGCACTGAAGCTTTCTTT. As protein: CAWATGRTEAFF.

This chain connects TRBV5-8 to TRBJ1-2; the match to TRBD1 covers 10 bases. Germline V gives CDR1 SGHTS, CDR2 YDEGEE. CDR3 length: 15 residues. Losses at the gene ends were 4 bases for V and 4 bases for J; bases not matched to a gene: 7. CDR3 in amino acids: CASSPPTGGSYGYTF. The CDR3 region has the DNA TGTGCCAGCAGCCCCCCGACAGGGGGCTCCTATGGCTACACCTTC.

This clonotype came up a few times. The chain links TRBV5-5 to TRBJ1-4; 9 bases map to TRBD1. The CDR3 runs 14 residues. The germline CDR1 and CDR2 sequences are SGHKS and YYEKEE (reference sequence). The junction had 5 bases not matched to a gene; V was cut back by 3 bases and J by 8 bases. The CDR3 coding sequence is TGTGCCAGCAGCTATCGACAGGGGGGGGAAAAACTGTTTTTT. Protein sequence: CASSYRQGGEKLFF.

This clonotype showed up just a few times. The rearrangement links TRBV7-2 to TRBJ1-1, with D hard to call. V lost 5 bases, J lost 1 base, and 14 bases lay in between. CDR3 length equals 15 residues. The germline V gene has CDR1 SGHTA and CDR2 FQGNSA. Here the CDR3 DNA reads TGTGCCAGCAGCCCCGTGGTAGGGCCGAACACTGAAGCTTTCTTT. This encodes CASSPVVGPNTEAFF.

This clonotype has just a few counts. The J gene is TRBJ2-2, the V gene TRBV7-9, with a weak D call TRBD2 (5 bases). CDR3 length: 13 residues. Germline V lookup: CDR1 SEHNR, CDR2 FQNEAQ (reference sequence). With 3 bases removed from V and 5 bases from J, the gap between germline ends came to 7 bases. CDR3 in amino acids: CASSFGETGELFF. The CDR3 DNA reads TGTGCCAGCAGCTTTGGGGAGACCGGGGAGCTGTTTTTT. Using reference TRBV7-9 and TRBJ2-2 for the parts outside the CDR3, the full variable domain is DTGVSQNPRHKITKRGQNVTFRCDPISEHNRLYWYRQTLGQGPEFLTYFQNEAQLEKSRLLSDRFSAERPKGSFSTLEIQRTEQGDSAMYLCASSFGETGELFFGEGSRLTVL.

This clonotype turned up a few times. The chain joins TRBV7-3 to TRBJ1-2; TRBD1 is a possible D gene (5 bases). The germline CDR1 and CDR2 sequences are SGHTA and FQGTGA. The V end lost 5 bases, the J end lost 6 bases, and 13 bases lay between the germline ends. The CDR3 spans 13 residues. This chain's CDR3 is CASSPEGRDGYTF. The CDR3 region has the DNA TGTGCCAGCAGCCCAGAGGGGAGGGATGGCTACACCTTC.

The chain employs TRBV5-1 and TRBJ1-1; 10 bases are a match to TRBD1. V lost 2 bases, J lost 4 bases, and 5 bases stayed unmatched. Germline CDR1 is SGHRS and CDR2 is YFSETQ. The CDR3 is made up of 15 amino acids. The CDR3 sequence is CASSLVGQGGTEAFF. CDR3 sequence (DNA): TGCGCCAGCAGCTTAGTCGGACAGGGGGGCACTGAAGCTTTCTTT.

This clonotype came up many times. The V gene is TRBV11-2, the J gene TRBJ1-1, with D uncertain. There are 12 residues in the CDR3. Trimming pared 3 bases from V and 3 bases from J, leaving 5 bases between. Germline-derived CDR1 and CDR2 are SGHAT and FQNNGV. The CDR3: CASSFGDTEAFF. In DNA, the CDR3 is TGTGCCAGCAGCTTCGGGGACACTGAAGCTTTCTTT.

This clonotype was seen more than once but under ten times. The rearrangement uses TRBV3-1 and TRBJ1-2; D unclear. V lost 0 bases and J lost 8, with 7 bases in between. This CDR3 comprises 12 residues. Germline-derived CDR1 and CDR2 are LGHDT and YNNKEL (reference sequence). CDR3: CASSQDPQGYTF. As DNA, the CDR3 is TGTGCCAGCAGCCAAGACCCTCAAGGCTACACCTTC.